What follows describes a single TCR beta chain. The sample originates from a study of blood T cell repertoires in COVID-19. Turning to the study itself: T cells, B-cell-depleted T cells, or PBMCs supplied cDNA or gDNA.

Germline V gene lookup returns CDR1 MNHEY and CDR2 SMNVEV (reference sequence). The CDR3 has 13 residues. Trimming pared 3 bases from V and 4 bases from J, leaving 9 bases between. In the original analysis: Estimates of nucleated cell counts were drawn from the amplification of reference gene primers. Produced via immunoSEQ multiplex PCR; TCRdb's table is partial and in-frame only. V, J and clone size reflect that table, while D and trimming were determined from the DNA. The data hold 200,000 to 250,000 clones, with about 90% observed a single time. The TCR was taken from a woman aged 25-40 years who had been exposed to COVID-19. The specimen was PBMCs or T cells enriched from blood (not recorded which). The J gene is TRBJ1-1, the V gene TRBV27, with D hard to call. CDR3 sequence reads: CASSFGVATEAFF. As DNA, the CDR3 is TGTGCCAGCAGTTTCGGGGTGGCCACTGAAGCTTTCTTT.